This TCR beta chain was captured in a study of HIV-infected patients and healthy controls. TCRdb re-analysed the 5' RACE reads in MiXCR, keeping a single row per CDR3 protein. The sample has almost 65,000 distinct CDR3 sequences, roughly 21% seen once. This clonotype was counted between two and nine times. CDR3 length equals 12 residues. Germline CDR1 reads MGHRA; CDR2 reads YSYEKL. The V gene lost 5 bases and the J gene lost 1 base, with 6 bases spanning the gap. The sequence derives from a human donor in good health. The chain is built from TRBV4-1 and TRBJ2-7, with D unclear. Sequencing used CD4+ T cells from blood. The DNA of the CDR3 is TGCGCCAGCAGCGGGGATTCCTACGAGCAGTACTTC. Amino acids: CASSGDSYEQYF.